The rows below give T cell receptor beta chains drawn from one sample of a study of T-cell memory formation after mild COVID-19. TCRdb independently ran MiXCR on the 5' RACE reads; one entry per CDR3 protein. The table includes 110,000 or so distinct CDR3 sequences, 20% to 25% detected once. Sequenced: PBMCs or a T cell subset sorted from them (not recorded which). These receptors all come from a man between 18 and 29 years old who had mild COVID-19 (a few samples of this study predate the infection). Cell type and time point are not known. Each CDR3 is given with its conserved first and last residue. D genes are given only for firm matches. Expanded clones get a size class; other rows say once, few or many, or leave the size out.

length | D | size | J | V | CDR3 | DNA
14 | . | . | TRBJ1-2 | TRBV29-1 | CSVIDGAGYYGYTF | TGCAGCGTTATAGACGGCGCGGGGTACTATGGCTACACCTTC
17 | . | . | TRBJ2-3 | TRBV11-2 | CASSSGPRGTSTDTQYF | TGTGCCAGCAGTTCCGGTCCTCGGGGGACTAGCACAGATACGCAGTATTTT
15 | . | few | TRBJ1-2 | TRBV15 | CATSRDYGGNYGYTF | TGTGCCACCAGCAGAGATTATGGGGGAAACTATGGCTACACCTTC
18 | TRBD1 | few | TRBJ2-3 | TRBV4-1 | CASSSRDRGRLSTDTQYF | TGCGCCAGCAGCTCCCGGGACAGGGGGCGCCTGAGCACAGATACGCAGTATTTT
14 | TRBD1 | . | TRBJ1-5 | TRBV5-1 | CASSPTGQNQPQHF | TGCGCCAGCAGCCCGACAGGGCAGAATCAGCCCCAGCATTTT
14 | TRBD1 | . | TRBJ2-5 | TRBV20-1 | CSAVGDRPQETQYF | TGCAGTGCGGTTGGGGACAGACCCCAAGAGACCCAGTACTTC
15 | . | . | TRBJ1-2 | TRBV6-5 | CASSYSIGGSYGYTF | TGTGCCAGCAGTTACTCGATCGGGGGTAGCTATGGCTACACCTTC
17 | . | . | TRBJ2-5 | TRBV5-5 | CASSPVMGQPYQETQYF | TGTGCCAGCAGCCCCGTGATGGGACAACCGTACCAAGAGACCCAGTACTTC
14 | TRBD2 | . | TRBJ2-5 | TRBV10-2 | CASSRLAGIETQYF | TGCGCCAGCAGTCGACTAGCGGGGATAGAGACCCAGTACTTC
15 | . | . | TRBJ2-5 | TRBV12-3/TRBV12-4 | CASSEGGLAYETQYF | TGTGCCAGCAGTGAGGGGGGCCTGGCGTACGAGACCCAGTACTTC
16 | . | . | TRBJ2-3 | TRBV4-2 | CASSQESRVLTDTQYF | TGTGCCAGCAGCCAAGAGTCCAGGGTTCTAACAGATACGCAGTATTTT
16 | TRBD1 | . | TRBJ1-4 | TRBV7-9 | CASRAGQGTANEKLFF | TGTGCCAGCAGAGCGGGACAGGGGACGGCTAATGAAAAACTGTTTTTT
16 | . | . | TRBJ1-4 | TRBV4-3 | CASSQDRVVTNEKLFF | TGCGCCAGCAGCCAAGATCGTGTGGTGACTAATGAAAAACTGTTTTTT
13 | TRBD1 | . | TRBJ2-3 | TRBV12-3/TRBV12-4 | CASSQTGGHTQYF | TGTGCCAGCAGCCAAACAGGGGGCCATACGCAGTATTTT
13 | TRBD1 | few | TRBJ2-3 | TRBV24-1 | CATSDRGADTQYF | TGTGCCACCTCGGACAGGGGAGCAGATACGCAGTATTTT
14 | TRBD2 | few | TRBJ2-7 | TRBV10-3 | CAISASSGGYEQYF | TGTGCCATCAGTGCGTCTAGCGGGGGCTACGAGCAGTACTTC
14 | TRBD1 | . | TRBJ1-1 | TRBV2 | CASSRTGDWTEAFF | TGTGCCAGCAGTCGGACAGGGGATTGGACTGAAGCTTTCTTT
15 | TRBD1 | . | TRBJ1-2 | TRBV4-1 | CASSQGTGAGYGYTF | TGCGCCAGCAGCCAGGGGACAGGGGCCGGCTATGGCTACACCTTC
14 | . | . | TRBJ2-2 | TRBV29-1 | CSVEFPGIARELFF | TGCAGCGTTGAATTTCCAGGGATTGCCCGGGAGCTGTTTTTT
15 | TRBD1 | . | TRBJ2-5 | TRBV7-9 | CASSLIATGEETQYF | TGTGCCAGCAGCTTAATTGCGACAGGGGAAGAGACCCAGTACTTC
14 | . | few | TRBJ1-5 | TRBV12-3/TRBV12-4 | CASCARGSNQPQHF | TGTGCCAGCTGCGCGCGGGGAAGCAATCAGCCCCAGCATTTT
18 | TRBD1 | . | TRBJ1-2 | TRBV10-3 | CAISESEISQGENYGYTF | TGTGCCATCAGTGAGTCGGAGATCAGCCAGGGGGAGAACTATGGCTACACCTTC
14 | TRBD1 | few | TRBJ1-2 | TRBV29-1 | CSVRGGQGAHGYTF | TGCAGCGTCCGAGGAGGACAGGGGGCGCATGGCTACACCTTC
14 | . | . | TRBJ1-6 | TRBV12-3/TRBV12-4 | CASTPGPYNSPLHF | TGTGCCAGCACCCCCGGGCCCTATAATTCACCCCTCCACTTT
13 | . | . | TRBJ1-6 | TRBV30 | CAWAAAYNSPLHF | TGTGCCTGGGCGGCGGCGTATAATTCACCCCTCCACTTT
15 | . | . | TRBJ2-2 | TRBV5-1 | CASYMSSLNTGELFF | TGCGCCAGCTACATGAGTTCTTTGAACACCGGGGAGCTGTTTTTT
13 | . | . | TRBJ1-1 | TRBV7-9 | CASSYGPTTEAFF | TGTGCCAGCAGTTACGGACCGACCACTGAAGCTTTCTTT
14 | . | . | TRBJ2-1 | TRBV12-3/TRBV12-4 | CASSLGTTYNEQFF | TGTGCCAGCAGTCTCGGGACCACCTACAATGAGCAGTTCTTC
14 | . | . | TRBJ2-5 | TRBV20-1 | CSARRGDSQETQYF | TGCAGTGCCCGGCGGGGGGACAGCCAAGAGACCCAGTACTTC
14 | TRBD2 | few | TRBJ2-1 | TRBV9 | CASSVGGGRDEQFF | TGTGCCAGCAGCGTAGGGGGGGGTCGGGATGAGCAGTTCTTC
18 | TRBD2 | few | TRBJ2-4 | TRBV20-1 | CSARDPLLAGVKKNIQYF | TGCAGTGCTAGAGATCCTTTACTAGCGGGGGTGAAGAAAAACATTCAGTACTTC
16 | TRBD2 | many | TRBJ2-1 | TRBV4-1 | CASSQALAGGYNEQFF | TGCGCCAGCAGCCAAGCTCTAGCGGGGGGATACAATGAGCAGTTCTTC
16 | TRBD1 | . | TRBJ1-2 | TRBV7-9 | CASSETSGQQIYGYTF | TGTGCCAGCAGCGAAACGTCGGGACAGCAGATCTATGGCTACACCTTC
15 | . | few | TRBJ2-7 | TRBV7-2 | CASSLVPTGNHEQYF | TGTGCCAGCAGCTTGGTTCCGACGGGTAACCACGAGCAGTACTTC
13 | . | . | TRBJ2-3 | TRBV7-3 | CASGEGRADTQYF | TGTGCCAGCGGAGAGGGTCGAGCAGATACGCAGTATTTT
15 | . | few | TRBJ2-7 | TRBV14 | CASSQDSSGTYEQYF | TGTGCCAGCAGCCAAGATTCGAGCGGCACCTACGAGCAGTACTTC
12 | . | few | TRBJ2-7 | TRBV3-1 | CASGGSPHEQYF | TGTGCCAGTGGGGGTTCTCCCCACGAGCAGTACTTC
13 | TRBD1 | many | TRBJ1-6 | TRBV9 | CASSHRGDSPLHF | TGTGCCAGCAGCCACAGGGGGGATTCACCCCTCCACTTT
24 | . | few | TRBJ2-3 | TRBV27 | CASSSLEGVGVIAGAGQGTDTQYF | TGTGCCAGCAGTTCCCTCGAGGGGGTAGGAGTAATCGCAGGAGCGGGCCAGGGAACAGATACGCAGTATTTT
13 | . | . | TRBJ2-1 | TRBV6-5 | CASSYGQGAEQFF | TGTGCCAGCAGTTACGGGCAAGGGGCTGAGCAGTTCTTC